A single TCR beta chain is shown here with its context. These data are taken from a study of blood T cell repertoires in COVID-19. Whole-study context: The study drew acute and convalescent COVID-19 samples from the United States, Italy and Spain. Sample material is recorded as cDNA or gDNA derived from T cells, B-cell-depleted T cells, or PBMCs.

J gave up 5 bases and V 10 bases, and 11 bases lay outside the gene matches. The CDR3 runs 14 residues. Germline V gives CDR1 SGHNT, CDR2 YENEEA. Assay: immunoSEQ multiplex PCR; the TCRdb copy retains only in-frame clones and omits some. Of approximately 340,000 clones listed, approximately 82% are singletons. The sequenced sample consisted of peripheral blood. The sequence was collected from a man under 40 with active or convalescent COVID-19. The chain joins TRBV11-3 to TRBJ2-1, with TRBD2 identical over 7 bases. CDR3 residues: CATRAGGGHNEQFF. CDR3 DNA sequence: TGTGCCACCAGGGCTGGGGGGGGTCACAATGAGCAGTTCTTC.